These 8 T cell receptor beta chains came from one sample sequenced in a study of T cell changes during pregnancy in multiple sclerosis. Sequencing used immunoSEQ multiplex PCR; TCRdb keeps in-frame clones, though not all of them. The repertoire consists of approximately 40,000 clones, with 90% to 95% occurring once and the leading ten covering about 8.3%. Sequencing used CD8+ T cells from peripheral blood mononuclear cells, obtained in the third trimester of pregnancy. The receptors originated from a female donor with multiple sclerosis, enrolled in a pregnancy study.

By share, this clone counts as large. The chain is built from TRBV27 and TRBJ2-7, with 7 bases lining up with TRBD1. The CDR3 runs to 13 residues. The junction had 2 bases not matched to a gene; V was cut back by 5 bases and J by 1 base. Germline lookup yields CDR1 MNHEY and CDR2 SMNVEV (reference sequence). DNA for the CDR3: TGTGCCAGCAGTGCGACAGGGTCCTACGAGCAGTACTTC. As protein: CASSATGSYEQYF.

The gene calls are TRBV15 and TRBJ2-3; 12 positions match TRBD2. Trimming removed 0 bases from V and 5 bases from J; junction bases left unmatched: 9. Looked up from germline, CDR1 is LNHNV and CDR2 is YYDKDF (reference sequence). This CDR3 has 18 residues. The CDR3 bases are TGTGCCACCAGCAGAGATGGTCTAGCGGGGGGGCTGGAAGATACGCAGTATTTT. Protein product: CATSRDGLAGGLEDTQYF.

The V gene is TRBV7-9, the J gene TRBJ1-2; D unclear. Trimming took 5 bases from V and 0 from J, leaving 22 bases between them. The CDR3 contains 18 residues. CDR1 and CDR2 (germline): SEHNR, FQNEAQ (reference sequence). CDR3 in amino acids: CASSHPGRHFEANYGYTF. CDR3 DNA: TGTGCCAGCAGCCACCCCGGGAGACATTTTGAAGCTAACTATGGCTACACCTTC.

The rearrangement joins TRBV7-8 to TRBJ1-5; D ambiguous. V lost 6 bases to trimming and J lost 3 bases, with 12 bases between them. The CDR3 is 14 amino acids. Germline loops: CDR1 SGHVS, CDR2 FQNEAQ. CDR3 region: CASSSGPPNQPQHF. The CDR3, as DNA: TGTGCCAGCAGTTCGGGTCCCCCCAATCAGCCCCAGCATTTT. Full variable domain (rest looked up from reference TRBV7-8 and TRBJ1-5): GAGVSQSPRYKVAKRGQDVALRCDPISGHVSLFWYQQALGQGPEFLTYFQNEAQLDKSGLPSDRFFAERPEGSVSTLKIQRTQQEDSAVYLCASSSGPPNQPQHFGDGTRLSIL.

V usage is TRBV15 and J usage is TRBJ2-6, with TRBD2 as a possible D gene (5 bases). The germline CDR1 and CDR2 sequences are LNHNV and YYDKDF (reference sequence). The length of the CDR3 is 16 residues. Trimming took off 4 bases at V and 0 bases at J, with 10 bases between the two ends. The CDR3 DNA follows: TGTGCCACCAGCAAGCCGGGAAACTCTGGGGCCAACGTCCTGACTTTC. Translating it yields CATSKPGNSGANVLTF.

The chain recombines TRBV11-2 with TRBJ2-3; tentatively, D is TRBD1 (7 bases). The CDR3 length is 19 residues. The V end was cut by 0 bases, the J end by 6 bases, with 25 bases between. CDR1 is SGHAT and CDR2 is FQNNGV in the germline V gene. The CDR3 loop is CASSLDLYGGTDPWDTQYF. CDR3 DNA sequence: TGTGCCAGCAGCTTAGATCTTTATGGGGGGACAGACCCTTGGGATACGCAGTATTTT. The variable domain in full, completed from reference TRBV11-2 and TRBJ2-3, reads EAGVAQSPRYKIIEKRQSVAFWCNPISGHATLYWYQQILGQGPKLLIQFQNNGVVDDSQLPKDRFSAERLKGVDSTLKIQPAKLEDSAVYLCASSLDLYGGTDPWDTQYFGPGTRLTVL.

The CDR3 is CASTILAGGRAGELFF. DNA of the CDR3: TGTGCCAGCACTATACTAGCGGGGGGACGGGCCGGGGAGCTGTTTTTT. This chain uses TRBV7-9 with TRBJ2-2; TRBD2 matches at 12 bases. The CDR3 loop spans 16 amino acids. The ends lost 7 bases at V and 6 bases at J; junction bases unmatched: 9. Germline V gene lookup returns CDR1 SEHNR and CDR2 FQNEAQ (reference sequence).

V and J are TRBV27 and TRBJ1-5; weak D call: TRBD1 (5 bases). Trimming shortened V by 6 bases and J by 3 bases, and 12 bases separated the two germline ends. The CDR3 consists of 14 residues. Germline V gene lookup returns CDR1 MNHEY and CDR2 SMNVEV (reference sequence). The DNA for the CDR3 is TGTGCCAGCAGCCCTGACAGTTTCAATCAGCCCCAGCATTTT. Translated, it gives CASSPDSFNQPQHF.